The sequence of this T cell receptor beta chain was determined in a study of PD-1 blockade in classical Hodgkin lymphoma. Study conclusions and caveats: Complete responders matched newly diagnosed patients in baseline diversity. Relapsed/refractory patients reportedly had lower baseline diversity than newly diagnosed patients. Unlike CD8+ TCR diversity, which did not rise significantly by C4D1, CD4+ TCR diversity did.

As regards this clone: Its antigen remains unknown.

The CDR3 contains 16 residues. Assay used: immunoSEQ multiplex PCR; TCRdb lists only in-frame clones, some missing. The sample holds around 6,000 clones, approximately 80% seen once. The patients all showed relapse after autologous stem cell transplantation, while their brentuximab vedotin exposure varied. With magnetic negative selection, CD4+ T cells were purified from PBMCs that had been thawed. V usage is TRBV7-5 and J usage is TRBJ1-4; the DNA was not compared with TRBD1, the D call given in the table. TRBV7-5 is a recognized pseudogene. Specimen: CD4+ T cells from blood, collected at baseline. The sequence was collected from a human donor with classical Hodgkin lymphoma. CDR3 in amino acids: CARSFRPHGQNEKLFF. In DNA, the CDR3 is TGTGCCAGAAGCTTCCGACCGCATGGACAAAATGAAAAACTGTTTTTT.